The 24 T cell receptor beta chains below all came from one sample that was sequenced in a study of Graves' ophthalmopathy and Graves' hyperthyroidism. Scientists amplified the TCR beta CDR3 regions from RNA transcripts. HTBI-primed first-round RT-PCR preceded second-round multiplex PCR. In TCRdb, the multiplex PCR reads were re-called with MiXCR into one record per CDR3 protein. Of about 220,000 distinct CDR3 sequences in the sample, around a fifth are singletons; the top ten hold more than 35%. Material: peripheral blood. All receptors derive from a woman aged 50 to 65 with Graves' ophthalmopathy.

This clonotype was found many times. The chain links TRBV12-3 or TRBV12-4 to TRBJ1-1, with TRBD1 matching 7 bases. This CDR3 region has 13 residues. J gave up 1 base and V 7 bases, and 3 bases lay outside the gene matches. The CDR3 nucleotides are TGTGCCAGCATTCGACAGGGGAACACTGAAGCTTTCTTT. This gives the protein CASIRQGNTEAFF.

In its sample, this clonotype was seen a few times. The CDR3 sequence: CASSFGRGKAEAFF. As DNA, the CDR3 is TGTGCCAGCAGTTTTGGCAGGGGGAAGGCTGAAGCTTTCTTT. The chain recombines TRBV12-3 or TRBV12-4 with TRBJ1-1; 7 bases are shared with TRBD1. The CDR3 has 14 residues. Trimming at V came to 3 bases and at J to 6 bases, leaving 7 bases not matched to a gene.

This clonotype came up many times. The rearrangement uses TRBV7-6 and TRBJ2-2; perhaps D is TRBD1 or TRBD2 (5 bases each). CDR1 and CDR2 (germline): SGHVS, FNYEAQ. With 5 bases removed from V and 5 bases from J, the gap between germline ends came to 27 bases. This CDR3 region has 19 residues. This chain's CDR3 is CASSPDNHQGARRTGELFF. In DNA, the CDR3 is TGTGCCAGCAGCCCTGACAACCATCAGGGAGCGAGGAGGACCGGGGAGCTGTTTTTT.

CDR3 residues: CASSIWGGNTEAFF. The CDR3 region has the DNA TGTGCCAGTAGTATTTGGGGGGGGAACACTGAAGCTTTCTTT. The V call is TRBV19, the J call TRBJ1-1; tentatively, D is TRBD1 (5 bases). The ends were cut back, 3 bases at V and 1 base at J, with 9 bases in the middle. CDR1 and CDR2 from the germline V gene are LNHDA and SQIVND (reference sequence). This CDR3 has 14 residues.

This clonotype has just a few counts. Since a much larger clone is just one base distant, this may be a read error. The rearrangement joins TRBV20-1 to TRBJ1-6, with D possibly TRBD1 on 5 matching bases. The V gene lost 4 bases and the J gene lost 14 bases, with 24 bases spanning the gap. The CDR3 totals 15 residues. Germline assignment: CDR1 DFQATT and CDR2 SNEGSKA (reference sequence). CDR3: CSAKDSNGFRSSLHF. CDR3 nucleotides: TGCAGTGCTAAAGACAGCAACGGTTTTCGATCATCCCTCCACTTT.

Ten or more counts support this clonotype. The chain carries TRBV6-5 and TRBJ1-2; D ambiguous. The CDR3 is 13 residues long. CDR1 and CDR2 from the germline V gene are MNHEY and SVGAGI. Between the trimmed V and J ends, which lost 4 bases and 9 bases, there was a span of 15 bases. The CDR3 DNA sequence: TGTGCCAGCAGTTCCCGCGACCCCTTGCGCTACACCTTC. Translation: CASSSRDPLRYTF.

This clonotype occurred many times. The chain recombines TRBV9 with TRBJ1-1; 10 bases are a match to TRBD1. The V and J ends lost 5 bases and 3 bases, in that order; junction bases with no gene match: 4. Germline-derived CDR1 and CDR2 are SGDLS and YYNGEE. This CDR3 has 14 amino acids. Here the CDR3 reads CASSYGQGDTEAFF. CDR3 nucleotides: TGTGCCAGCAGTTACGGACAGGGGGACACTGAAGCTTTCTTT.

This clonotype was counted ten times or more. A single base separates this from a much larger clone, so it may be a read error. This sequence joins TRBV5-1 and TRBJ1-1, with D tentatively TRBD1 (6 bases). CDR1 is SGHRS, CDR2 YFSETQ, per germline. The CDR3 is 14 amino acids. CDR3 DNA: TGCGCCAGCAGACCTCGGACAGTGAACACTGAAGCTTCCTTT. This sequence encodes CASRPRTVNTEASF.

The genes are TRBV10-3 and TRBJ2-7; D remains unclear. The germline V gene has CDR1 ENHRY and CDR2 SYGVKD. Trimming left V 3 bases short and J 6 bases short, with 12 bases between. The CDR3 totals 13 residues. The DNA for the CDR3 is TGTGCCATCAGTGAAACATCCCACGGCGAGCAGTACTTC. This codes for CAISETSHGEQYF.

This clonotype has a count of ten or more. The chain joins TRBV30 to TRBJ2-5; 8 bases agree with TRBD1. This CDR3 spans 14 amino acids. The V segment lost 2 bases and the J segment 4 bases; nucleotides outside the gene matches: 6. CDR1 GTSNPN and CDR2 SVGIG come from the germline V gene (reference sequence). The CDR3: CAWSHGQGGETQYF. The CDR3 DNA follows: TGTGCCTGGAGTCACGGACAGGGAGGAGAGACCCAGTACTTC. Full variable domain (outside the CDR3, taken from reference TRBV30 and TRBJ2-5): SQTIHQWPATLVQPVGSPLSLECTVEGTSNPNLYWYRQAAGRGLQLLFYSVGIGQISSEVPQNLSASRPQDRQFILSSKKLLLSDSGFYLCAWSHGQGGETQYFGPGTRLLVL.

This chain connects TRBV18 to TRBJ1-6; no definite D call. Germline V gene data show CDR1 as KGHSH and CDR2 as LQKENI. The CDR3 extends over 14 amino acids. V shed 0 bases and J shed 7 bases, with 7 bases lying between them. For the CDR3, the DNA is TGTGCCAGCTCACCACCGTGGGAGAATTCACCCCTCCACTTT. It is translated as CASSPPWENSPLHF.

This clonotype was seen ten or more times. The chain employs TRBV4-1 and TRBJ1-6; D may be TRBD1 (6 bases). The CDR3 is 15 amino acids. Between the trimmed V and J ends, which lost 3 bases and 10 bases, there was a span of 16 bases. CDR1 is MGHRA and CDR2 is YSYEKL in the germline V gene. The CDR3 sequence: CASSQPGEVRSPLHF. The CDR3 DNA reads TGCGCCAGCAGCCAGCCAGGGGAGGTTCGATCACCCCTCCACTTT.

Points on this clonotype: This may be a read error, as it is one base from a much larger clone. Here the CDR3 DNA reads TGCGCCAACAGCCAAGGCGGGAACTTGCCTTCCTACGAGCAGTACTTC. It yields the protein CANSQGGNLPSYEQYF. The rearrangement links TRBV4-1 to TRBJ2-7, with D perhaps TRBD2 (6 bases). The length of the CDR3 is 16 residues. Germline CDR1 is MGHRA and CDR2 is YSYEKL.

This CDR3 reads CASSLSYGTGKLYGYTF. CDR3 bases: TGTGCCAGCAGTTTATCTTATGGGACGGGAAAACTCTATGGCTACACCTTC. The chain carries TRBV27 and TRBJ1-2; D is perhaps TRBD1 (5 bases). V gave up 0 bases and J gave up 4 bases, with 18 bases separating them. Germline assignment: CDR1 MNHEY and CDR2 SMNVEV (reference sequence). This CDR3 spans 17 amino acids.

This clonotype has ten or more counts. The chain joins TRBV6-5 to TRBJ2-7, with D possibly matching TRBD1 (8 bases). This CDR3 is 17 amino acids long. Germline CDR1 and CDR2: MNHEY and SVGAGI. The V and J ends lost 8 bases and 3 bases respectively, with 26 bases between them. CDR3 loop: CASALGASGQGLYEQYF. In DNA form, the CDR3 reads TGTGCCAGCGCCCTCGGTGCTAGCGGACAGGGACTCTACGAGCAGTACTTC.

This clonotype occurred a few times. J is TRBJ2-2 and V is TRBV6-5; D not certain. CDR1 is MNHEY, CDR2 SVGAGI, per germline. The length of the CDR3 is 11 residues. V was shortened by 2 bases and J by 6 bases, with 1 base between the two germline ends. CDR3 DNA: TGTGCCAGCAGTTACGCCGGGGAGCTGTTTTTT. This encodes CASSYAGELFF.

This clonotype came up a few times. The chain has TRBV3-1 and TRBJ2-7; no reliable D call. This CDR3 is built from 14 residues. With 1 base removed from V and 1 base from J, the gap between germline ends came to 8 bases. Per germline, CDR1 LGHDT and CDR2 YNNKEL (reference sequence). In DNA form, the CDR3 reads TGTGCCAGCAGCCAAGCTGTGATTTCCTACGAGCAGTACTTC. Translating gives CASSQAVISYEQYF.

This clonotype was counted ten times or more. The V gene is TRBV6-5, the J gene TRBJ1-6, with D maybe TRBD1 (6 bases). CDR1 and CDR2 (germline): MNHEY, SVGAGI. Trimming removed 0 bases from V and 9 bases from J, with 15 bases in between. CDR3 length: 16 amino acids. The CDR3 sequence: CASSYSSRGRRSPLHF. As DNA, the CDR3 is TGTGCCAGCAGTTACTCTTCCAGGGGTCGTCGTTCACCCCTCCACTTT.

This clonotype appeared a few times. This sequence joins TRBV18 and TRBJ1-2; D not certain. Trimming removed 0 bases from V and 1 base from J, with 6 bases in between. The CDR3 is made up of 14 amino acids. Germline V CDR1 and CDR2: KGHSH, LQKENI. In DNA, the CDR3 is TGTGCCAGCTCACCACCGGTGTATAACTATGGCTACACCTTC. Translation: CASSPPVYNYGYTF.

This clonotype was counted ten times or more. The J gene is TRBJ1-5, the V gene TRBV19; D is undetermined. With 3 bases removed from V and 4 bases from J, the gap between germline ends came to 13 bases. The CDR3 has 15 residues. Per germline, CDR1 LNHDA and CDR2 SQIVND (reference sequence). Here the CDR3 DNA reads TGTGCCAGTAGTATCGACGGACTGACAAATCAGCCCCAGCATTTT. It codes for CASSIDGLTNQPQHF.

This clonotype was found many times. The chain has TRBV7-8 and TRBJ2-7, with D perhaps TRBD1 (6 bases). V dropped 1 base and J dropped 0 bases, with 10 bases sitting between them. CDR1 and CDR2 (germline): SGHVS, FQNEAQ. The CDR3 runs 15 residues. The CDR3 region has the DNA TGTGCCAGCAGCTTAGTCCGGGACATCTCCTACGAGCAGTACTTC. Translating it yields CASSLVRDISYEQYF.

This clonotype was observed a few times. This chain joins TRBV5-1 and TRBJ2-2; D uncertain. Looked up from germline, CDR1 is SGHRS and CDR2 is YFSETQ. CDR3 size: 15 residues. The V and J ends lost 0 bases and 7 bases respectively, with 13 bases between them. CDR3 protein: CASSLVAGYGGELFF. For the CDR3, the DNA is TGCGCCAGCAGCTTGGTGGCCGGGTATGGCGGGGAGCTGTTTTTT.

This clonotype showed up just a few times. A read error may account for a junction end that differs from germline. V usage is TRBV28 and J usage is TRBJ2-7; 7 nucleotides match TRBD1. Germline V gene data show CDR1 as MDHEN and CDR2 as SYDVKM. The CDR3 is made up of 12 amino acids. The CDR3 here is CATETGVYGQYF. The DNA for the CDR3 is TGTGCCACAGAAACAGGGGTCTACGGGCAGTACTTC.

This clonotype was seen at least ten times. The genes are TRBV6-5 and TRBJ1-1; D remains ambiguous. Germline lookup yields CDR1 MNHEY and CDR2 SVGAGI. CDR3 size: 11 residues. V was pared by 8 bases and J by 1 base, with 5 bases between. The CDR3: CASSGNTEAFF. In DNA, the CDR3 is TGTGCCAGCTCGGGGAACACTGAAGCTTTCTTT.